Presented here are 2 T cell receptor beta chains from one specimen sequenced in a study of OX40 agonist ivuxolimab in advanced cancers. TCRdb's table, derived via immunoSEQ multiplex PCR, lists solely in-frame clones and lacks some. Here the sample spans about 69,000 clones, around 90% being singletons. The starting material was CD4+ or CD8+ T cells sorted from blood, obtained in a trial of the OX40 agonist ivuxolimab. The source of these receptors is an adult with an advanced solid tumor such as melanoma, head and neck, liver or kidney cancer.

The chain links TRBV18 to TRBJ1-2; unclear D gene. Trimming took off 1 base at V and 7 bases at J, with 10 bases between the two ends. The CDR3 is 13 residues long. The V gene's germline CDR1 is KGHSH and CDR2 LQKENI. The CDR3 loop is CASSPQGGRGYTF. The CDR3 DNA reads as TGTGCCAGCTCACCACAGGGCGGGCGTGGCTACACCTTC.

This chain's CDR3 is CASSLGPGEGYTF. The CDR3 bases are TGTGCCAGCAGTTTAGGTCCAGGGGAAGGCTACACCTTC. The chain links TRBV6-5 to TRBJ1-2; TRBD1 might be the D (6 bases). This CDR3 has 13 residues. Germline V gene sequence: CDR1 MNHEY, CDR2 SVGAGI. V lost 4 bases and J lost 8, with 14 bases in between.